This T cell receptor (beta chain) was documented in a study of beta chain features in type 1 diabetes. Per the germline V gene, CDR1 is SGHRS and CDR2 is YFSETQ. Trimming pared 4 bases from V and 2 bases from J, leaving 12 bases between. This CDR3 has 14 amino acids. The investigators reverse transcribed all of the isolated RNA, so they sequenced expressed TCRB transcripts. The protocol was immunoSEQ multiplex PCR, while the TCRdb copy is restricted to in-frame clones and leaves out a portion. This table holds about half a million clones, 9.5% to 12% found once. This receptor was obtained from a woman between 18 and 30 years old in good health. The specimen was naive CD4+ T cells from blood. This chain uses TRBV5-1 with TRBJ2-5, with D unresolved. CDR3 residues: CASSPADVQETQYF. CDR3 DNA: TGCGCCAGCAGCCCCGCGGACGTACAAGAGACCCAGTACTTC.